These 28 T cell receptor beta chains came from one sample sequenced in a study of CD8 T cells in Susac syndrome. A quantity of roughly 0.5 to 1 ug RNA underwent reverse transcription using random hexamers. TCRdb fed the immunoSEQ multiplex PCR reads into MiXCR, producing one record per CDR3 protein. The sample includes approximately 200,000 distinct CDR3 sequences, nearly 97% of them seen just once. The sample consisted of CD4+ T cells from PBMCs. The receptor source for this set is a human donor with multiple sclerosis.

A single count supports this clonotype. V usage is TRBV9 and J usage is TRBJ1-6; D is unclear. Germline V gives CDR1 SGDLS, CDR2 YYNGEE. The CDR3 runs to 15 residues. Trimming shortened V by 0 bases and J by 10 bases, and 14 bases separated the two germline ends. The CDR3 DNA is TGTGCCAGCAGCGTAGGGACCATAACCAGCTCACCCCTCCACTTT. Its translation is CASSVGTITSSPLHF.

Regarding this clonotype: The junction and the germline gene differ at one end; a read error may be behind it. V gene TRBV29-1 combines with J gene TRBJ2-1; 9 bases align to TRBD2. Germline V CDR1 and CDR2: SQVTM, ANQGSEA. The CDR3 is 11 amino acids. CDR3 residues: CSVHASGVSIF. In DNA, the CDR3 is TGCAGCGTACATGCTAGCGGGGTCTCGATCTTC.

The chain links TRBV13 to TRBJ2-7; possible D gene TRBD2, 7 bases. Germline values: CDR1 PRHDT, CDR2 FYEKMQ (reference sequence). The CDR3 has 16 residues. Trimming took off 3 bases at V and 3 bases at J, with 18 bases between the two ends. Here the CDR3 reads CASSFRGAPWSYEQYF. The CDR3 DNA follows: TGTGCCAGCAGCTTCCGGGGGGCCCCTTGGAGCTACGAGCAGTACTTC.

The genes are TRBV30 and TRBJ2-2; D is unresolved. From germline, CDR1 is GTSNPN and CDR2 SVGIG (reference sequence). The CDR3 has 17 amino acids. The V end lost 0 bases, the J end lost 1 base, and 15 bases lay between the germline ends. The CDR3 sequence: CAWSVWAGGLNTGELFF. The CDR3 nucleotides are TGTGCCTGGAGTGTCTGGGCAGGCGGTTTGAACACCGGGGAGCTGTTTTTT.

The chain uses TRBV7-9 and TRBJ2-7; the D is unclear. The CDR3 consists of 14 residues. V lost 4 bases, J lost 3 bases, and 13 bases lay in between. Germline values: CDR1 SEHNR, CDR2 FQNEAQ (reference sequence). The CDR3 sequence is CASSSTIYNYEQYF. In DNA form, the CDR3 reads TGTGCCAGCAGCTCTACCATATATAACTACGAGCAGTACTTC.

V usage is TRBV9 and J usage is TRBJ2-7; 9 positions agree with TRBD1. Germline V CDR1 and CDR2: SGDLS, YYNGEE. With V trimmed by 3 bases and J by 5 bases, 6 bases remained unmatched. The CDR3 runs 14 residues. The CDR3, as DNA: TGTGCCAGCAGCGGAGGACAGGGGAGTCACGAGCAGTACTTC. Protein product: CASSGGQGSHEQYF.

The chain uses TRBV6-5 and TRBJ2-7, with TRBD2 as a possible D gene (5 bases). V lost 6 bases and J 2 bases, leaving 14 bases between the germline ends. Germline-derived CDR1 and CDR2 are MNHEY and SVGAGI. There are 14 residues in the CDR3. The CDR3 DNA follows: TGTGCCAGCAGGAAAGTGAGCGGCACCTACGAGCAGTACTTC. Translated: CASRKVSGTYEQYF.

This clonotype appeared a single time. The V and J genes are TRBV9 and TRBJ2-2; D gene unclear. The CDR3 is 15 residues long. Trimming cost V 1 base and J 2 bases, with 9 bases left between them. Looked up from germline, CDR1 is SGDLS and CDR2 is YYNGEE. CDR3: CASSVLNRNTGELFF. CDR3 DNA sequence: TGTGCCAGCAGCGTACTGAATAGAAACACCGGGGAGCTGTTTTTT.

The chain links TRBV29-1 to TRBJ2-1, with D tentatively TRBD1 (5 bases). The CDR3 has 13 amino acids. Deletions cut 4 bases from V and 4 bases from J, with 11 bases between. CDR1 is SQVTM, CDR2 ANQGSEA, per germline. Here the CDR3 reads CSVVPKGYNEQFF. CDR3 DNA: TGCAGCGTTGTCCCTAAGGGGTACAATGAGCAGTTCTTC.

The chain links TRBV7-2 to TRBJ1-5, with 8 positions matching TRBD1. The CDR3 spans 17 residues. Germline trimming cut 0 bases from V and 5 bases from J; bases unmatched to any gene: 9. Looked up from germline, CDR1 is SGHTA and CDR2 is FQGNSA. The CDR3 DNA reads TGTGCCAGCAGCTTAGCTCGTAGGACAGGGAAGGATCAGCCCCAGCATTTT. Translation gives CASSLARRTGKDQPQHF.

V is TRBV13 and J is TRBJ2-5; no firm D call. The CDR3 totals 14 residues. Germline values: CDR1 PRHDT, CDR2 FYEKMQ (reference sequence). V was trimmed by 5 bases and J by 4 bases, leaving 14 bases between them. The CDR3 spells CASSRGRQLETQYF. As DNA, the CDR3 is TGTGCCAGCAGCCGCGGTAGGCAGTTAGAGACCCAGTACTTC.

This rearrangement joins TRBV7-9 to TRBJ1-6, with unresolved D. The V end lost 0 bases, the J end lost 10 bases, and 10 bases lay between the germline ends. This CDR3 is built from 14 residues. CDR1 and CDR2 (germline): SEHNR, FQNEAQ (reference sequence). CDR3 nucleotide sequence: TGTGCCAGCAGCTTAGCTGTGGCGGACTCACCCCTCCACTTT. Residues: CASSLAVADSPLHF.

This chain uses TRBV25-1 with TRBJ1-6; the D is unclear. In germline, CDR1 is MGHDK, CDR2 SYGVNS. V gave up 6 bases and J gave up 2 bases, with 11 bases separating them. CDR3 length: 15 residues. The CDR3 DNA is TGTGCCAGCAGAAGTGTCCAGGCCTATAATTCACCCCTCCACTTT. This sequence encodes CASRSVQAYNSPLHF.

The rearrangement links TRBV6-6 to TRBJ1-5, with a weak D call TRBD1 (6 bases). V lost 5 bases and J lost 0, with 8 bases in between. Germline loops: CDR1 MNHNY, CDR2 SVGAGI (reference sequence). The CDR3 extends over 14 amino acids. The CDR3 is CASSRQDSNQPQHF. In nucleotides, the CDR3 is TGTGCCAGCAGTCGACAGGATAGCAATCAGCCCCAGCATTTT.

The chain's CDR3 is CSARNLFEAFF. The CDR3 nucleotides read TGCAGTGCTAGAAACCTTTTCGAAGCTTTCTTT. This rearrangement joins TRBV20-1 to TRBJ1-1; the D is unclear. The V gene lost 2 bases and the J gene lost 8 bases, with 9 bases spanning the gap. The germline CDR1 and CDR2 sequences are DFQATT and SNEGSKA (reference sequence). The CDR3 extends over 11 amino acids.

The gene calls are TRBV4-1 and TRBJ2-7; D not resolved. The germline CDR1 and CDR2 sequences are MGHRA and YSYEKL. This CDR3 region has 14 residues. V was clipped by 2 bases and J by 7 bases, with 15 bases between them. The CDR3 region is CASSQNPTADEQYF. As DNA, the CDR3 is TGCGCCAGCAGCCAAAATCCTACGGCGGATGAGCAGTACTTC.

The genes are TRBV12-5 and TRBJ1-4; possible D gene TRBD1, 6 bases. Deletions cut 6 bases from V and 14 bases from J, with 19 bases between. The length of the CDR3 is 13 residues. CDR1 LGHNT and CDR2 FRNRAP come from the germline V gene. The CDR3 loop is CASGDSIEKRLFF. The CDR3 DNA sequence: TGTGCTAGTGGGGACAGCATTGAGAAAAGGCTGTTTTTT.

The chain is built from TRBV3-1 and TRBJ1-1; tentative D call: TRBD1 (5 bases). Germline values: CDR1 LGHDT, CDR2 YNNKEL (reference sequence). CDR3 length equals 13 residues. The V end lost 1 base, the J end lost 6 bases, and 9 bases lay between the germline ends. CDR3 nucleotides: TGTGCCAGCAGCCAAGGTCCGGGACCTGAAGCTTTCTTT. Translated: CASSQGPGPEAFF.

In this sample, this clonotype turned up once. The genes are TRBV18 and TRBJ2-7, with D unresolved. This CDR3 contains 13 residues. Per the germline V gene, CDR1 is KGHSH and CDR2 is LQKENI. Trimming removed 3 bases from V and 6 bases from J, with 12 bases in between. Here the CDR3 DNA reads TGTGCCAGCTCACCTGGAGACATTGGCGAGCAGTACTTC. It yields the protein CASSPGDIGEQYF.

This clonotype showed up just once. V is TRBV11-2 and J is TRBJ2-5, with a possible D match to TRBD2 (5 bases). CDR3 size: 14 residues. V lost 2 bases to trimming and J lost 4 bases, with 11 bases between them. CDR1 and CDR2 from the germline V gene are SGHAT and FQNNGV. The chain's CDR3 is CASSLFVLAETQYF. CDR3 coding DNA: TGTGCCAGCAGCTTATTTGTCCTAGCAGAGACCCAGTACTTC.

The V gene is TRBV18, the J gene TRBJ2-2, with D perhaps matching TRBD1 (5 bases). The CDR3 length is 17 residues. V was pared by 6 bases and J by 4 bases, with 21 bases between. Per germline, CDR1 KGHSH and CDR2 LQKENI. For the CDR3, the DNA is TGTGCCAGCTCCCTCAGGACAAGCCTCTATCCCACCGGGGAGCTGTTTTTT. It translates to CASSLRTSLYPTGELFF.

The CDR3: CASSPKKGGSRGYNEQFF. The CDR3 DNA sequence: TGTGCCAGCAGCCCTAAGAAGGGCGGCTCGAGAGGGTACAATGAGCAGTTCTTC. This chain joins TRBV7-9 and TRBJ2-1; D is perhaps TRBD2 (5 bases). V was clipped by 5 bases and J by 4 bases, with 24 bases between them. Germline loops: CDR1 SEHNR, CDR2 FQNEAQ (reference sequence). This CDR3 region has 18 residues.

The chain joins TRBV4-2 to TRBJ2-5; no clear D. This CDR3 is built from 13 residues. Per the germline V gene, CDR1 is LGHNA and CDR2 is YNFKEQ. Between the trimmed V and J ends, which lost 0 bases and 3 bases, there was a span of 5 bases. CDR3 loop: CASSQEVEETQYF. In DNA, the CDR3 is TGTGCCAGCAGCCAAGAAGTGGAAGAGACCCAGTACTTC.

This chain joins TRBV29-1 and TRBJ1-1; D perhaps matches TRBD1 (5 bases). This CDR3 comprises 13 residues. Germline V gives CDR1 SQVTM, CDR2 ANQGSEA. With 8 bases removed from V and 4 bases from J, the gap between germline ends came to 17 bases. The CDR3 DNA follows: TGCAGCATGAGGGGCTCGGTGGGCACTGAAGCTTTCTTT. Its translation: CSMRGSVGTEAFF. The complete variable domain, with remaining parts taken from reference TRBV29-1 and TRBJ1-1, reads SAVISQKPSRDICQRGTSLTIQCQVDSQVTMMFWYRQQPGQSLTLIATANQGSEATYESGFVIDKFPISRPNLTFSTLTVSNMSPEDSSIYLCSMRGSVGTEAFFGQGTRLTVV.

The rearrangement joins TRBV30 to TRBJ2-7, with 8 nucleotides matching TRBD2. The CDR3 has 15 residues. The trim removed 3 bases at V and 5 bases at J, leaving 12 bases unmatched. Looked up from germline, CDR1 is GTSNPN and CDR2 is SVGIG (reference sequence). The CDR3 DNA reads TGTGCCTGGAGAGGGACCCTCGGGAGGGTTAACGAGCAGTACTTC. Translated: CAWRGTLGRVNEQYF.

This sequence joins TRBV6-5 and TRBJ1-5; D perhaps matches TRBD1 (5 bases). Between the trimmed V and J ends, which lost 6 bases and 5 bases, there was a span of 14 bases. CDR1 MNHEY and CDR2 SVGAGI come from the germline V gene. The CDR3 sequence is 14 residues long. CDR3 bases: TGTGCCAGCAGGGCTCTGGGAGGGGATCAGCCCCAGCATTTT. Its translation is CASRALGGDQPQHF.

The V gene is TRBV19, the J gene TRBJ1-1; 11 bases match TRBD1. The V segment lost 7 bases and the J segment 3 bases; nucleotides outside the gene matches: 4. Germline assignment: CDR1 LNHDA and CDR2 SQIVND (reference sequence). The CDR3 consists of 14 residues. The CDR3 loop reads CASTRTGGYTEAFF. CDR3 DNA: TGTGCCAGTACTCGGACAGGGGGCTACACTGAAGCTTTCTTT. Looking up the rest from reference TRBV19 and TRBJ1-1 gives the full variable domain: DGGITQSPKYLFRKEGQNVTLSCEQNLNHDAMYWYRQDPGQGLRLIYYSQIVNDFQKGDIAEGYSVSREKKESFPLTVTSAQKNPTAFYLCASTRTGGYTEAFFGQGTRLTVV.

The chain is built from TRBV20-1 and TRBJ1-1; tentatively, D is TRBD1 (6 bases). Germline CDR1 reads DFQATT; CDR2 reads SNEGSKA (reference sequence). This CDR3 is 12 amino acids long. Trimming removed 7 bases from V and 3 bases from J, with 12 bases in between. The DNA for the CDR3 is TGCAGTGTTCTGGGGGCATACACTGAAGCTTTCTTT. Translated: CSVLGAYTEAFF.